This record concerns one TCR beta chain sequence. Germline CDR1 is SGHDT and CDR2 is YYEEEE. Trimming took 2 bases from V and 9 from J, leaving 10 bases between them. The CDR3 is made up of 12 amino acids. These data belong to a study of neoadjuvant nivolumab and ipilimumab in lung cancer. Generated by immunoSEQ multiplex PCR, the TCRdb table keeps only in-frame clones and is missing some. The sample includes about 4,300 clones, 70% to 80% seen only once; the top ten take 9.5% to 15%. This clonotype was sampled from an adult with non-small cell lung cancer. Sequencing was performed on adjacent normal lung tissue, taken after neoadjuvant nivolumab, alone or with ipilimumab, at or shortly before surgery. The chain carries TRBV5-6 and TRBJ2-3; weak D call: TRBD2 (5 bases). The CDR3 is CASSLYRGTQYF. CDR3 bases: TGTGCCAGCAGCTTATACCGGGGAACGCAGTATTTT.